This T cell receptor (beta chain) was profiled in a study of CD8+ T cells in alopecia areata. Germline V gene data show CDR1 as SGHDN and CDR2 as FVKESK. This CDR3 comprises 15 residues. V shed 1 base and J shed 1 base, with 10 bases lying between them. TCR sequencing used cDNA made by reverse transcription of extracted RNA. Sequenced by immunoSEQ multiplex PCR; TCRdb stores in-frame clones only, minus some. Here the sample spans roughly 120,000 clones, approximately 59% being singletons. Treatment specified: oral pan-JAK inhibitor, 5-10 mg twice daily. The rearrangement uses TRBV14 and TRBJ1-1; possibly TRBD1 for D (5 bases). Sequencing was performed on CD8+ T cells sorted from blood, taken at week 4, from a patient treated with tofacitinib. This TCR came from a human donor with alopecia areata. CDR3 DNA sequence: TGTGCCAGCAGCCAAGCGTACAGGAGGAACACTGAAGCTTTCTTT. As protein: CASSQAYRRNTEAFF.